Below are 9 T cell receptor beta chains sequenced from a single sample in a study of T cell responses to AZD1222 COVID-19 vaccine. Using immunoSEQ multiplex PCR, the repertoire was profiled, and TCRdb retains in-frame clones only, with some absent. The sample has about 57,000 clones; around 87% are singletons. The sequencing used peripheral blood, collected on day 0 of AZD1222 vaccination. The receptors derive from an adult in good health.

In its sample, this clone was seen a few times. The chain recombines TRBV18 with TRBJ2-7; TRBD1 or TRBD2 may be the D gene (6 bases each). Germline values: CDR1 KGHSH, CDR2 LQKENI. The V gene lost 3 bases and the J gene lost 5 bases, with 14 bases spanning the gap. CDR3 length: 14 amino acids. The DNA for the CDR3 is TGTGCCAGCTCACCTCGGCCAGGGGAGGACGAGCAGTACTTC. It yields the protein CASSPRPGEDEQYF.

The V and J genes are TRBV7-2 and TRBJ1-5; D not certain. Trimming took off 5 bases at V and 5 bases at J, with 19 bases between the two ends. The CDR3 contains 16 residues. The germline V gene encodes CDR1 SGHTA and CDR2 FQGNSA. The CDR3: CASSLSAGRTDQPQHF. DNA of the CDR3: TGTGCCAGCAGCCTTAGCGCTGGACGGACGGATCAGCCCCAGCATTTT.

The chain is built from TRBV28 and TRBJ1-5; 7 positions agree with TRBD1. The V and J ends lost 3 bases and 5 bases, in that order; junction bases with no gene match: 13. The CDR3 is 17 residues long. The germline V gene has CDR1 MDHEN and CDR2 SYDVKM. CDR3 DNA sequence: TGTGCCAGCAGTTTGGGGACAGTACTAAGTCTGGATCAGCCCCAGCATTTT. This sequence encodes CASSLGTVLSLDQPQHF.

V is TRBV15 and J is TRBJ1-1, with 7 bases lining up with TRBD1. J lost 9 bases, V lost 3 bases, and 13 bases had no gene match. The V gene's germline CDR1 is LNHNV and CDR2 YYDKDF (reference sequence). There are 15 residues in the CDR3. CDR3 region: CATSSRGGTTYKAFF. CDR3 bases: TGTGCCACCAGCAGTAGAGGGGGCACCACCTACAAAGCTTTCTTT.

The chain combines TRBV27 with TRBJ2-3; D ambiguous. The germline V gene has CDR1 MNHEY and CDR2 SMNVEV (reference sequence). V lost 5 bases and J lost 0, with 6 bases in between. The CDR3 spans 13 residues. DNA of the CDR3: TGTGCCAGCAGTCAAACAAGCACAGATACGCAGTATTTT. Residues: CASSQTSTDTQYF.

The V and J genes are TRBV5-1 and TRBJ1-2; D ambiguous. CDR1 and CDR2 from the germline V gene are SGHRS and YFSETQ. The length of the CDR3 is 13 residues. Trimming took off 0 bases at V and 5 bases at J, with 8 bases between the two ends. The CDR3: CASSLGPRYGYTF. CDR3 DNA sequence: TGCGCCAGCAGCTTGGGACCAAGGTATGGCTACACCTTC.

This chain connects TRBV25-1 to TRBJ2-1, with TRBD2 matching 8 bases. From germline, CDR1 is MGHDK and CDR2 SYGVNS. V was pared by 1 base and J by 4 bases, with 6 bases of the junction left unmatched. This CDR3 region has 16 residues. CDR3: CASSESGTSEYNEQFF. In DNA form, the CDR3 reads TGTGCCAGCAGTGAATCTGGGACTAGTGAGTACAATGAGCAGTTCTTC.

The chain combines TRBV3-1 (or the pseudogene TRBV3-2) with TRBJ1-1; TRBD1 might be the D (5 bases). CDR3 length equals 15 residues. The germline V gene has CDR1 LGHDT and CDR2 YNNKEL (reference sequence). Trimming took off 1 base at V and 5 bases at J, with 14 bases between the two ends. The CDR3 protein is CASSQVARGVTEAFF. The CDR3 DNA follows: TGTGCCAGCAGCCAAGTCGCTCGGGGGGTTACTGAAGCTTTCTTT.

J is TRBJ2-3 and V is TRBV7-2, with TRBD2 as a possible D gene (5 bases). The CDR3 is 15 amino acids. V lost 5 bases to trimming and J lost 5 bases, with 17 bases between them. From germline, CDR1 is SGHTA and CDR2 FQGNSA. CDR3 sequence: CASSPLGGGGDTQYF. The CDR3 nucleotides read TGTGCCAGCAGCCCACTTGGAGGTGGAGGAGATACGCAGTATTTT. The whole variable domain, remainder taken from reference TRBV7-2 and TRBJ2-3, is GAGVSQSPSNKVTEKGKDVELRCDPISGHTALYWYRQSLGQGLEFLIYFQGNSAPDKSGLPSDRFSAERTGGSVSTLTIQRTQQEDSAVYLCASSPLGGGGDTQYFGPGTRLTVL.